This T cell receptor beta chain was captured by sequencing in a study of cytomegalovirus exposure and HLA in healthy donors. Study-wide results and limits: Indistinguishable V segments such as TRBV6-2 and TRBV6-3 were excluded. TCR beta chain V- and J-gene trimming was linked, in a later analysis, to a missense variant in DCLRE1C.

CDR3 size: 15 residues. The junction had 6 bases not matched to a gene; V was cut back by 0 bases and J by 10 bases. The germline V gene has CDR1 SGHVS and CDR2 FQNEAQ. In regard to this clone: The antigen is not known.

PCR employed 60 Vbeta and 13 Jbeta primers. Assay used: immunoSEQ multiplex PCR; TCRdb lists only in-frame clones, some missing. Of under 200,000 clones in the sample, around 79% were seen once. V is TRBV7-8 and J is TRBJ1-6; 7 nucleotides match TRBD1. Sequences were obtained from PBMCs. The source of this sequence is a male donor in good health and CMV-seropositive. DNA of the CDR3: TGTGCCAGCAGCTTAGCTGAGGCAGGGGGATCACCCCTCCACTTT. Translated, it gives CASSLAEAGGSPLHF. Together with reference TRBV7-8 and TRBJ1-6, the CDR3 gives the full variable domain: GAGVSQSPRYKVAKRGQDVALRCDPISGHVSLFWYQQALGQGPEFLTYFQNEAQLDKSGLPSDRFFAERPEGSVSTLKIQRTQQEDSAVYLCASSLAEAGGSPLHFGNGTRLTVT.